This T cell receptor (beta chain) was captured in a study of blood T cell repertoires in COVID-19. The assay was immunoSEQ multiplex PCR, and TCRdb's table has in-frame clones only and misses some. The sample gives under 300,000 clones, 84% of which show up once; about 4% is in the top ten. V lost 5 bases to trimming and J lost 7 bases; unmatched junction nucleotides: 10. The CDR3 extends over 17 amino acids. Germline CDR1 SNHLY, CDR2 FYNNEI. The specimen sequenced was peripheral blood. The gene calls are TRBV2 and TRBJ2-1; 14 bases align to TRBD2. This TCR came from a man between 50 and 59 years old with acute or convalescent COVID-19. CDR3 residues: CASSSPGLAGGLNEQFF. The CDR3, as DNA: TGTGCCAGCAGTTCCCCTGGACTAGCGGGGGGTCTGAATGAGCAGTTCTTC.